The TCR beta chain described here comes from a study of cytomegalovirus exposure and HLA in healthy donors. About this clone: Its target is not known.

Data came from immunoSEQ multiplex PCR; TCRdb stores just in-frame clones and leaves some out. The sample consists of about 190,000 clones, approximately 85% of them appearing once. Deletions cut 2 bases from V and 3 bases from J, with 14 bases between. The length of the CDR3 is 14 residues. From germline, CDR1 is GTSNPN and CDR2 SVGIG (reference sequence). Study observations and caveats: TCR sequences were mostly rare, though some public TCRs occurred in many donors.

The chain employs TRBV30 and TRBJ2-7; no firm D call. This TCR came from a woman under 30 in good health and CMV-seronegative. The sequenced sample consisted of PBMCs. CDR3 sequence (DNA): TGTGCCTGGAGTTCCGACATCGTAGACTACGAGCAGTACTTC. It yields the protein CAWSSDIVDYEQYF.